Shown below are 24 T cell receptor beta chains from a single sample sequenced in a study of blood T cell repertoires in COVID-19. Sequencing used immunoSEQ multiplex PCR; TCRdb keeps in-frame clones, though not all of them. The sample lists about 190,000 clones, around 87% occurring once. Sequenced sample: peripheral blood. The source of these receptors is a man aged 50-59 years with acute or convalescent COVID-19.

The chain uses TRBV28 and TRBJ1-6; D is unclear. V lost 2 bases and J lost 5, with 7 bases in between. Germline assignment: CDR1 MDHEN and CDR2 SYDVKM. There are 14 residues in the CDR3. CDR3 coding DNA: TGTGCCAGCAGTTTAGATAGAGATAATTCACCCCTCCACTTT. It specifies CASSLDRDNSPLHF.

The rearrangement joins TRBV5-1 to TRBJ2-2; D may be TRBD2 (6 bases). This CDR3 comprises 16 residues. CDR1 and CDR2 from the germline V gene are SGHRS and YFSETQ. Trimming removed 4 bases from V and 4 bases from J, with 17 bases in between. The DNA of the CDR3 is TGCGCCAGCAGCGCGGGACTCCACCCGTCCACCGGGGAGCTGTTTTTT. Its protein product is CASSAGLHPSTGELFF.

V usage is TRBV6-4 and J usage is TRBJ2-7, with TRBD1 identical over 9 bases. The CDR3 covers 15 residues. Germline CDR1 and CDR2: MRHNA and SNTAGT. The J segment lost 2 bases and the V segment lost 1 base, leaving 3 bases of the junction unmatched. CDR3 loop: CASSDFRTGAYEQYV. The DNA for the CDR3 is TGTGCCAGCAGTGACTTCCGGACAGGGGCCTACGAGCAGTACGTC.

The gene calls are TRBV11-2 and TRBJ2-4, with a tentative D call TRBD2 (6 bases). The CDR3 length is 16 residues. The germline V gene encodes CDR1 SGHAT and CDR2 FQNNGV. Deletions cut 5 bases from V and 2 bases from J, with 16 bases between. CDR3 DNA sequence: TGTGCCAGCAGCGGCGGGGCAGGGATGCCCAAAAACATTCAGTACTTC. This sequence encodes CASSGGAGMPKNIQYF.

The chain employs TRBV2 and TRBJ1-1; the D gene is possibly TRBD1 (6 bases). Germline values: CDR1 SNHLY, CDR2 FYNNEI. V shed 8 bases and J shed 4 bases, with 8 bases lying between them. The length of the CDR3 is 11 residues. The CDR3 loop reads CASSRGTEAFF. In DNA, the CDR3 is TGTGCCAGCTCCAGGGGCACTGAAGCTTTCTTT.

The chain employs TRBV11-2 and TRBJ2-6; the D gene is possibly TRBD1 (5 bases). The CDR3 is 16 residues long. Trimming took 5 bases from V and 0 from J, leaving 11 bases between them. Germline-derived CDR1 and CDR2 are SGHAT and FQNNGV. The CDR3 DNA follows: TGTGCCAGCAGCCGACAGATTCGCTCTGGGGCCAACGTCCTGACTTTC. This codes for CASSRQIRSGANVLTF. Drawing the rest from reference TRBV11-2 and TRBJ2-6, the complete variable domain is EAGVAQSPRYKIIEKRQSVAFWCNPISGHATLYWYQQILGQGPKLLIQFQNNGVVDDSQLPKDRFSAERLKGVDSTLKIQPAKLEDSAVYLCASSRQIRSGANVLTFGAGSRLTVL.

The chain couples TRBV5-1 to TRBJ2-1, with 9 bases lining up with TRBD2. V shed 3 bases and J 1 base; nucleotides not matched to a gene: 2. This CDR3 is built from 15 residues. The germline V gene has CDR1 SGHRS and CDR2 YFSETQ. This CDR3 is CASSYSGGSYNEQFF. Written as DNA, the CDR3 is TGCGCCAGCAGCTATAGCGGGGGTTCCTACAATGAGCAGTTCTTC.

The chain recombines TRBV14 with TRBJ2-3; D not certain. The V and J ends lost 2 bases and 0 bases respectively, with 6 bases between them. CDR3 length: 14 amino acids. Germline values: CDR1 SGHDN, CDR2 FVKESK. The CDR3 is CASSQLRSTDTQYF. The CDR3 DNA reads TGTGCCAGCAGCCAACTGAGGAGCACAGATACGCAGTATTTT.

J is TRBJ1-5 and V is TRBV7-9, with 7 positions matching TRBD1. Germline values: CDR1 SEHNR, CDR2 FQNEAQ (reference sequence). CDR3 length: 14 residues. Trimming removed 3 bases from V and 7 bases from J; junction bases left unmatched: 6. This CDR3 reads CASSFTGAGQPQHF. The CDR3 nucleotides are TGTGCCAGCAGCTTCACAGGGGCGGGGCAGCCCCAGCATTTT.

The chain links TRBV6-1 to TRBJ1-6; 9 bases line up with TRBD1. The germline V gene has CDR1 MNHNS and CDR2 SASEGT. This CDR3 has 14 amino acids. V gave up 3 bases and J gave up 10 bases; unmatched junction bases: 4. The CDR3 loop is CASSETGGGSPLHF. The CDR3 DNA follows: TGTGCCAGCAGTGAGACAGGGGGAGGATCACCCCTCCACTTT.

This chain connects TRBV10-3 to TRBJ2-3; 13 nucleotides match TRBD2. This CDR3 spans 19 amino acids. Losses at the gene ends were 6 bases for V and 2 bases for J; bases not matched to a gene: 14. Per germline, CDR1 ENHRY and CDR2 SYGVKD. The DNA of the CDR3 is TGTGCCATCAGCGATACTAGCGGGAGGGCCAGGGGTAACACAGATACGCAGTATTTT. Residues: CAISDTSGRARGNTDTQYF.

This rearrangement joins TRBV7-2 to TRBJ1-1; D is possibly TRBD1 (5 bases). V shed 4 bases and J shed 4 bases, with 16 bases lying between them. This CDR3 is 15 amino acids long. Germline V CDR1 and CDR2: SGHTA, FQGNSA. The CDR3: CASSSTPGLLTEAFF. The DNA of the CDR3 is TGTGCCAGCAGCTCGACCCCGGGACTACTCACTGAAGCTTTCTTT. The entire variable domain, with the rest obtained from reference TRBV7-2 and TRBJ1-1, is as follows: GAGVSQSPSNKVTEKGKDVELRCDPISGHTALYWYRQSLGQGLEFLIYFQGNSAPDKSGLPSDRFSAERTGGSVSTLTIQRTQQEDSAVYLCASSSTPGLLTEAFFGQGTRLTVV.

The rearrangement uses TRBV7-6 and TRBJ2-5; 14 nucleotides line up with TRBD2. Trimming took 1 base from V and 5 from J; bases not matched to a gene: 9. This CDR3 region has 18 residues. CDR1 and CDR2 (germline): SGHVS, FNYEAQ. The DNA for the CDR3 is TGTGCCAGCAGCTTAGGGGGACTAGCGGGAGTTGTGAAGGAGACCCAGTACTTC. Its protein product is CASSLGGLAGVVKETQYF.

A single count supports this clone. The chain combines TRBV18 with TRBJ1-3; D is undetermined. V was cut by 3 bases and J by 3 bases, with 9 bases left in between. The CDR3 has 14 residues. Germline V gene lookup returns CDR1 KGHSH and CDR2 LQKENI. The CDR3 DNA follows: TGTGCCAGCTCACCTGTCAGTGTTGGAAACACCATATATTTT. It yields the protein CASSPVSVGNTIYF.

The chain has TRBV19 and TRBJ1-6, with no clear D. Germline values: CDR1 LNHDA, CDR2 SQIVND (reference sequence). The germline V and J ends were trimmed by 4 bases and 6 bases, with 16 bases remaining between them. The CDR3 totals 16 residues. The CDR3 reads CASSKNPGYTNSPLHF. CDR3 coding DNA: TGTGCCAGTAGTAAAAACCCGGGATACACTAATTCACCCCTCCACTTT.

This chain connects TRBV4-3 to TRBJ2-1; D is perhaps TRBD2 (5 bases). Germline lookup yields CDR1 LGHNA and CDR2 YSLEER. The CDR3 spans 16 residues. V lost 5 bases to trimming and J lost 0 bases, with 14 bases between them. CDR3 sequence: CASSNGLVSSYNEQFF. Written as DNA, the CDR3 is TGCGCCAGCAGCAACGGACTGGTGAGCTCCTACAATGAGCAGTTCTTC.

The chain joins TRBV2 to TRBJ2-3; possibly TRBD2 for D (6 bases). Germline V gene data show CDR1 as SNHLY and CDR2 as FYNNEI. The CDR3 has 14 residues. The V end lost 6 bases, the J end lost 0 bases, and 10 bases lay between the germline ends. The CDR3 DNA is TGTGCCAGCAGGGGGGGTCCTAGCACAGATACGCAGTATTTT. It specifies CASRGGPSTDTQYF.

The CDR3: CAWSVRGRDYGYTF. The CDR3 region has the DNA TGTGCCTGGAGTGTAAGGGGAAGGGACTATGGCTACACCTTC. The V call is TRBV30, the J call TRBJ1-2; a possible D gene is TRBD1 (5 bases). The CDR3 contains 14 residues. Trimming left V 0 bases short and J 3 bases short, with 11 bases between. Germline V CDR1 and CDR2: GTSNPN, SVGIG (reference sequence).

This chain uses TRBV15 with TRBJ2-7; maybe TRBD2 (6 bases). Germline V gene sequence: CDR1 LNHNV, CDR2 YYDKDF (reference sequence). V lost 1 base and J lost 2, with 9 bases in between. The CDR3 is 14 amino acids. CDR3 nucleotides: TGTGCCACCAGCAGAGTTGCGGGAACCTACGAGCAGTACTTC. The encoded protein is CATSRVAGTYEQYF. The whole variable domain, filled in from reference TRBV15 and TRBJ2-7, reads DAMVIQNPRYQVTQFGKPVTLSCSQTLNHNVMYWYQQKSSQAPKLLFHYYDKDFNNEADTPDNFQSRRPNTSFCFLDIRSPGLGDTAMYLCATSRVAGTYEQYFGPGTRLTVT.

This clone was found once. DNA of the CDR3: TGCGCCAGCAGCTCAGGGGTCCACTCTGGAAACACCATATATTTT. Its protein is CASSSGVHSGNTIYF. This chain joins TRBV5-1 and TRBJ1-3, with D possibly being TRBD1 (6 bases). The CDR3 covers 15 residues. V lost 3 bases and J lost 0, with 10 bases in between. Germline CDR1 SGHRS, CDR2 YFSETQ.

V usage is TRBV3-1 (or the pseudogene TRBV3-2) and J usage is TRBJ1-1, with TRBD1 matching 8 bases. Trimming took 3 bases from V and 4 from J; bases not matched to a gene: 7. The CDR3 contains 15 residues. From germline, CDR1 is LGHDT and CDR2 YNNKEL (reference sequence). The CDR3 is CASSHEQGGVTEAFF. In DNA form, the CDR3 reads TGTGCCAGCAGCCACGAACAGGGGGGAGTCACTGAAGCTTTCTTT.

V gene TRBV28 combines with J gene TRBJ1-4; D ambiguous. The CDR3 spans 16 residues. Germline loops: CDR1 MDHEN, CDR2 SYDVKM. Trimming shortened V by 4 bases and J by 0 bases, and 12 bases separated the two germline ends. CDR3 DNA sequence: TGTGCCAGCAGTTACGACACCGAAGCAACTAATGAAAAACTGTTTTTT. Its translation: CASSYDTEATNEKLFF.

The V gene is TRBV5-1, the J gene TRBJ2-7; 7 bases align to TRBD1. Germline V gives CDR1 SGHRS, CDR2 YFSETQ. This CDR3 contains 15 residues. J gave up 3 bases and V 0 bases, and 6 bases lay outside the gene matches. The CDR3 spells CASSLEGQSFYEQYF. As DNA, the CDR3 is TGCGCCAGCAGCTTGGAGGGACAGTCTTTCTACGAGCAGTACTTC.

The rearrangement uses TRBV7-2 and TRBJ2-3, with 8 bases aligning to TRBD2. The ends lost 1 base at V and 4 bases at J; junction bases unmatched: 7. Germline V gene data show CDR1 as SGHTA and CDR2 as FQGNSA. CDR3 length: 16 residues. This chain's CDR3 is CASSLGASGWPDTQYF. The CDR3 DNA sequence: TGTGCCAGCAGCTTAGGGGCTAGCGGGTGGCCAGATACGCAGTATTTT.